This TCR beta chain was profiled in a study of blood T cell repertoires in COVID-19. Study context: Spain, Italy and the United States supplied samples that represented acute and convalescent COVID-19. In each case, the material was cDNA or gDNA derived from T cells, B-cell-depleted T cells, or PBMCs.

The CDR3 runs 15 residues. V shed 3 bases and J shed 3 bases, with 13 bases lying between them. Germline loops: CDR1 SGDLS, CDR2 YYNGEE. Original processing methods: Amplification of reference gene primers was used by the study to estimate nucleated cell counts. TCRdb keeps only in-frame clones here, not all; method: immunoSEQ multiplex PCR. V and J calls plus clone size are reproduced from that table; the DNA served to infer D and trimming. The sample includes under 130,000 clones, around 76% of them seen just once. The clonotype was recovered from a woman aged 70-85 years with acute or convalescent COVID-19. This sequence joins TRBV9 and TRBJ1-3; D may be TRBD1 (5 bases). The specimen sequenced was peripheral blood. The CDR3 loop is CASSAGGGVGNTIYF. CDR3 DNA sequence: TGTGCCAGCAGCGCGGGGGGAGGGGTTGGAAACACCATATATTTT. The whole variable domain, remainder taken from reference TRBV9 and TRBJ1-3, is DSGVTQTPKHLITATGQRVTLRCSPRSGDLSVYWYQQSLDQGLQFLIQYYNGEERAKGNILERFSAQQFPDLHSELNLSSLELGDSALYFCASSAGGGVGNTIYFGEGSWLTVV.